The rows below give T cell receptor beta chains drawn from one sample of a study of T-cell reconstitution after alpha-beta-depleted transplantation in children. MiXCR was run by TCRdb on the PCR reads, yielding one entry per CDR3 protein. The sample carries about 97,000 distinct CDR3 sequences, under 7% recorded once. The sequences come from PBMCs, mostly from graft donor cells, collected 60 days after TCRalphabeta/CD19-depleted stem cell transplant. These receptors originate from a female patient aged 2 to 10 who had a stem cell transplant for Fanconi anemia, so the T cells may come from the graft donor. The CDR3 runs from the conserved cysteine through the conserved F or W. A D gene is named only where the DNA matches it firmly. Size tells how often a clone was seen (once, few, many) or the class of an expanded clone, and some rows leave it out.

CDR3 length	J gene	D gene	V gene	clone size	CDR3 DNA	CDR3 protein
16	TRBJ1-5	TRBD1	TRBV20-1	many	TGCAGTGCTAGAGACACGGGACAGGGGGACAATCAGCCCCAGCATTTT	CSARDTGQGDNQPQHF
15	TRBJ2-7	.	TRBV5-1	many	TGCGCCAGCAGCTTGGCTCTAACTAGCTCCTACGAGCAGTACTTC	CASSLALTSSYEQYF
19	TRBJ2-3	.	TRBV11-2	many	TGTGCCAGCAGTCTTAGAGCGGGGACAGTCGTTGTAGGCACAGATACGCAGTATTTT	CASSLRAGTVVVGTDTQYF
15	TRBJ2-3	.	TRBV3-1	many	TGTGCCAGCAGCCAAGGAGGACGGGTACCAGATACGCAGTATTTT	CASSQGGRVPDTQYF
17	TRBJ2-7	TRBD2	TRBV20-1	many	TGCAGTGCTAGAGATTGGGGGGGACTAGCGGACTCCTACGAGCAGTACTTC	CSARDWGGLADSYEQYF
14	TRBJ2-4	.	TRBV5-1	many	TGCGCCAGCAGCGCAGGGGCGCAGGGAAACATTCAGTACTTC	CASSAGAQGNIQYF
12	TRBJ2-7	TRBD2	TRBV12-3/TRBV12-4	many	TGTGCCAGCAGTTTACGGGGGGACGAGCAGTACTTC	CASSLRGDEQYF
16	TRBJ2-1	TRBD2	TRBV5-1	few	TGCGCCAGCAGCCGATGGACTAGTGAGGATTACAATGAGCAGTTCTTC	CASSRWTSEDYNEQFF
15	TRBJ2-7	TRBD2	TRBV6-1	few	TGTGCCAGCAGTGCCGGGACTAGCTGTCTCTACGAGCAGTACTTC	CASSAGTSCLYEQYF
15	TRBJ2-3	TRBD1	TRBV28	many	TGTGCCAGCAGGCTGGACAGGGCGGGGACAGATACGCAGTATTTT	CASRLDRAGTDTQYF
16	TRBJ2-7	TRBD1	TRBV3-1	many	TGTGCCAGCAGCCAATGGGTCGGACAGGGGAAGCACGAGCAGTACTTC	CASSQWVGQGKHEQYF
12	TRBJ1-1	.	TRBV29-1	few	TGCAGCGTTCTCGACGGATACACTGAAGCTTTCTTT	CSVLDGYTEAFF
19	TRBJ2-3	.	TRBV12-3/TRBV12-4	.	TGTACCTTCTGTTTTAAGGGCGGGACCTCTGGGCTTTCGCCAGATACGCAGTATTTT	CTFCFKGGTSGLSPDTQYF
14	TRBJ1-2	.	TRBV12-3/TRBV12-4	many	TGTGCCAGCAGTTTACAGCGGGCTAGCTATGGCTACACCTTC	CASSLQRASYGYTF